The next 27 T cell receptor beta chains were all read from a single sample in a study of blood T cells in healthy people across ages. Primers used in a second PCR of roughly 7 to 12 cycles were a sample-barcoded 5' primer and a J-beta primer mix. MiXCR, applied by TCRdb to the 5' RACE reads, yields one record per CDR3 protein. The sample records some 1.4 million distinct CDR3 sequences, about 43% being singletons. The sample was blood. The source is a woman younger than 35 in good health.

The CDR3, as DNA: TGTGCCAGCAGTGAAGCGCTTCCGGAGCCACCTAACTATGGCTACACCTTC. Protein: CASSEALPEPPNYGYTF. The J gene is TRBJ1-2, the V gene TRBV2; no clear D gene. Germline V gene sequence: CDR1 SNHLY, CDR2 FYNNEI. Trimming stripped 0 bases from V and 0 bases from J, with 14 bases between. CDR3 length: 17 residues.

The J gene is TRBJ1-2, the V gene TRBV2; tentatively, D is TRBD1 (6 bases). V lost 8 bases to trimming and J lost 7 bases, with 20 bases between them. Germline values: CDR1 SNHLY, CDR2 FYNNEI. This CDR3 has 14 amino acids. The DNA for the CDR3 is TGTGCCAGCTATTCCCCGGACAGTCACCTTGGCTACACCTTC. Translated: CASYSPDSHLGYTF.

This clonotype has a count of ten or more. CDR3 sequence (DNA): TGCAGCGTTGAAGGATTATATTCACAAGAGACCCAGTACTTC. Translated: CSVEGLYSQETQYF. This sequence joins TRBV29-1 and TRBJ2-5; no clear D gene. The CDR3 length is 14 residues. Germline V lookup: CDR1 SQVTM, CDR2 ANQGSEA. V lost 1 base to trimming and J lost 2 bases, with 11 bases between them.

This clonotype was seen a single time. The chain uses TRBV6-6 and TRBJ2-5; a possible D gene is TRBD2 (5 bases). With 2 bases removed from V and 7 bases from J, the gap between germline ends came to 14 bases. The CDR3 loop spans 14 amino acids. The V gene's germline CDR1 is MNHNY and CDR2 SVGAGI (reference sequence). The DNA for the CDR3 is TGTGCCAGCAGTTACGAAGCGCGGGTGGGGACCCAGTACTTC. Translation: CASSYEARVGTQYF.

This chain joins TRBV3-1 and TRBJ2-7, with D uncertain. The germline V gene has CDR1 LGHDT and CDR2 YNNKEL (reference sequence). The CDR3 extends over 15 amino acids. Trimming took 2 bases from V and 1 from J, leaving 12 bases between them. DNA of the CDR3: TGTGCCAGCAGCCAACCCGGACGGCTTTCCTACGAGCAGTACTTC. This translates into CASSQPGRLSYEQYF.

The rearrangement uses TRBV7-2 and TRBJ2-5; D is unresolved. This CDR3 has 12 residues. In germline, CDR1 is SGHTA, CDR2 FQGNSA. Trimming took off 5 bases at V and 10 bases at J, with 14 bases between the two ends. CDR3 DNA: TGTGCCAGCAGCCTACTGCCCGGGCTCCAGTACTTC. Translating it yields CASSLLPGLQYF.

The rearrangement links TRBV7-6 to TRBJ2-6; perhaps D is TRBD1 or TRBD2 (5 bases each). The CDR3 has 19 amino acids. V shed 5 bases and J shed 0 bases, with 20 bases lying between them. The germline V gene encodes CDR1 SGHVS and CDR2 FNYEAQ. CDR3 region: CASSQSAWDALSGANVLTF. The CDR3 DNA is TGTGCCAGCAGCCAATCTGCCTGGGACGCCCTCTCTGGGGCCAACGTCCTGACTTTC.

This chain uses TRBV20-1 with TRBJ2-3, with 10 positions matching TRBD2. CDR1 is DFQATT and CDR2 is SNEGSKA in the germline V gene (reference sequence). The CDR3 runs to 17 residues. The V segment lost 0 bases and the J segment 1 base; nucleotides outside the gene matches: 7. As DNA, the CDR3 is TGCAGTGCTAGAGATTACCAGCGGGAGGGCCGCACAGATACGCAGTATTTT. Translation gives CSARDYQREGRTDTQYF.

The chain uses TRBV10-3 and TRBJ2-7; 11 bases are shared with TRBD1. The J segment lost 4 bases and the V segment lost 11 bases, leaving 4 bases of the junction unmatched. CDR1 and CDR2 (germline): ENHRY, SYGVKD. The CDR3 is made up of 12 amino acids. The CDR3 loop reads CAVDRGPYEQYF. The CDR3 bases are TGTGCCGTGGACAGGGGGCCTTACGAGCAGTACTTC.

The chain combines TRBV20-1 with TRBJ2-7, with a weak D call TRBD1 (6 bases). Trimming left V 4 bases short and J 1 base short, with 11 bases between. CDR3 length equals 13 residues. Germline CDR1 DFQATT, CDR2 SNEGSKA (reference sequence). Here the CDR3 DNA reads TGCAGTGCTACCGGGACACAGTCCTACGAGCAGTACTTC. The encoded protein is CSATGTQSYEQYF.

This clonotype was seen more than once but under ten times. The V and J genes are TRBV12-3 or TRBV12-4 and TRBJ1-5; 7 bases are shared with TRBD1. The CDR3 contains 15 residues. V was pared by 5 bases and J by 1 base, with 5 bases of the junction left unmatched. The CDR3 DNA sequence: TGTGCCAGCAGTCGGACAGGCCGGAGCAATCAGCCCCAGCATTTT. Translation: CASSRTGRSNQPQHF.

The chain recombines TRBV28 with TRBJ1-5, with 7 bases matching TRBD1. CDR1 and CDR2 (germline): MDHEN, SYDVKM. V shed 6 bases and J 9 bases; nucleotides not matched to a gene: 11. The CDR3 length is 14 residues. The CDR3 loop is CASSTNRGGRPQHF. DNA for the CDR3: TGTGCCAGCAGCACAAACAGGGGTGGGCGGCCCCAGCATTTT.

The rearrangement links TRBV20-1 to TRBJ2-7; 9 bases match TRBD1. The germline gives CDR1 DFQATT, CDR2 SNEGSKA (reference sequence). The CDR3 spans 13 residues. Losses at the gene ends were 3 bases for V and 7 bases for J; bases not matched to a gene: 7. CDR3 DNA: TGCAGTGCTAGTGGGGACAGGGCTTCGGAGCAGTACTTC. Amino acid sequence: CSASGDRASEQYF.

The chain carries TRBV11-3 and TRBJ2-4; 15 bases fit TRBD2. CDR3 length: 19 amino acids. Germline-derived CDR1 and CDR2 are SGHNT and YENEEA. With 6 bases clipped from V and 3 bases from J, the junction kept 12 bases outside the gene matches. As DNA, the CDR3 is TGTGCCAGCAGTCCCGGAGGACTAGCGGGAGGGCAGGACAAAAACATTCAGTACTTC. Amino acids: CASSPGGLAGGQDKNIQYF.

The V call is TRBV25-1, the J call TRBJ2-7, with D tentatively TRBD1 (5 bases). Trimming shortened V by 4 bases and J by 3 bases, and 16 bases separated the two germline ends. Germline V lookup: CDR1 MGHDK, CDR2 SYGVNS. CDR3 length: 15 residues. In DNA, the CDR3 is TGTGCCAGCAGTGCCTATCCCGACAGTAGCTACGAGCAGTACTTC. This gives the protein CASSAYPDSSYEQYF.

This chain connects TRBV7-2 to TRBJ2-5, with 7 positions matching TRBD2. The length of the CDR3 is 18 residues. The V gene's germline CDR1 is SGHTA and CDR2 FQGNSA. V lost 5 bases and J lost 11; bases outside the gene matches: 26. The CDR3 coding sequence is TGTGCCAGCAGCCAGAGGCTAGCGGTGGGGACTACCTACAATGAGCAGTACTTC. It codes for CASSQRLAVGTTYNEQYF.

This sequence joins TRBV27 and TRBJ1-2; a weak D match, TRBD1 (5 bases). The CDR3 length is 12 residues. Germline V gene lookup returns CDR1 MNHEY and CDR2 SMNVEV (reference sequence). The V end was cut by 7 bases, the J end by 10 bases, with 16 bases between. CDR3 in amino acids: CASKGRDLYYTF. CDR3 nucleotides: TGTGCCAGCAAGGGCAGGGACCTTTACTACACCTTC.

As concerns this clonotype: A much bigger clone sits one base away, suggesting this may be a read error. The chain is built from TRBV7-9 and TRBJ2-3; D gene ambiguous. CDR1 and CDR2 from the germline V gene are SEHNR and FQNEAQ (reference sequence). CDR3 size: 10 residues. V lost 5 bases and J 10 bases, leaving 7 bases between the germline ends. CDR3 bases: TGTGCCAGCAGCGTCGATGCGCAGTATTTT. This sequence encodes CASSVDAQYF.

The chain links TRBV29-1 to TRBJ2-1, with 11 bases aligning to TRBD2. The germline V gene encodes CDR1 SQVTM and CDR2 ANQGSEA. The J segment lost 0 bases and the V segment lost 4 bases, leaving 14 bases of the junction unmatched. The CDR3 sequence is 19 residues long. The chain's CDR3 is CSVVRRLAGTMSSYNEQFF. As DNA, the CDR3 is TGCAGCGTTGTAAGGCGACTAGCGGGAACTATGAGCTCCTACAATGAGCAGTTCTTC.

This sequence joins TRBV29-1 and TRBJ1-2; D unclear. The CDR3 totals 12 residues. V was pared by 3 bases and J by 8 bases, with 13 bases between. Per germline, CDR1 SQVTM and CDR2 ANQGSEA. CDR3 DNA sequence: TGCAGCGTTGAGTGGGCTCGGGGAGGCTACACCTTC. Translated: CSVEWARGGYTF.

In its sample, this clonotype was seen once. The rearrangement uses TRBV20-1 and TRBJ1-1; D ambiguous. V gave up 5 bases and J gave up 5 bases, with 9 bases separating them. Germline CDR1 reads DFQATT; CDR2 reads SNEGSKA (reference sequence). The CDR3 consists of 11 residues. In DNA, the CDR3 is TGCAGTGCTCCTGAGGTGACTGAAGCTTTCTTT. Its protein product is CSAPEVTEAFF.

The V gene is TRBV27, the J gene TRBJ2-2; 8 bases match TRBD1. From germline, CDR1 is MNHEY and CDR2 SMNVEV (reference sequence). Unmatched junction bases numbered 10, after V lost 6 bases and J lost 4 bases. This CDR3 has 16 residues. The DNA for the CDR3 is TGTGCCAGCAGACAAGGGATCCAGGGGGCCACCGGGGAGCTGTTTTTT. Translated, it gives CASRQGIQGATGELFF.

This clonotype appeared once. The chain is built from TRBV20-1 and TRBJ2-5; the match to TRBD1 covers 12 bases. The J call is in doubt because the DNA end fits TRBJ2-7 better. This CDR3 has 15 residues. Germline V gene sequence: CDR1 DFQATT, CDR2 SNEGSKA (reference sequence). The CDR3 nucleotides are TGCAGTGCGGAGCCGCCGGGACAGGGGGCCTCCGAGCAGTACTTC. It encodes CSAEPPGQGASEQYF.

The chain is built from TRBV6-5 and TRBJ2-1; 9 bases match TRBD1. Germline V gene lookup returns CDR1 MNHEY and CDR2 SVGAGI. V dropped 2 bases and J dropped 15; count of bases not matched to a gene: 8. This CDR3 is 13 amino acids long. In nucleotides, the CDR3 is TGTGCCAGCAGTTACAGATCCGGACAGGGGCCGTTCTTC. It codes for CASSYRSGQGPFF.

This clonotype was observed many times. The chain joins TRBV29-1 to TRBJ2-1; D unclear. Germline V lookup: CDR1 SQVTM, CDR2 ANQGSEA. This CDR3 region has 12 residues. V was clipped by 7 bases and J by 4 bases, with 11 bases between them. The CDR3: CSAGGGYNEQFF. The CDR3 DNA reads TGCAGCGCCGGCGGCGGATACAATGAGCAGTTCTTC.

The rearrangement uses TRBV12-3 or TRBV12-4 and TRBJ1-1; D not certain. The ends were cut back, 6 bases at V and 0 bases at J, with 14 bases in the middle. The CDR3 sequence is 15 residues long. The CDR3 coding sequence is TGTGCCAGCAGCTCGACGGCTAGGATGAACACTGAAGCTTTCTTT. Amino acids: CASSSTARMNTEAFF.

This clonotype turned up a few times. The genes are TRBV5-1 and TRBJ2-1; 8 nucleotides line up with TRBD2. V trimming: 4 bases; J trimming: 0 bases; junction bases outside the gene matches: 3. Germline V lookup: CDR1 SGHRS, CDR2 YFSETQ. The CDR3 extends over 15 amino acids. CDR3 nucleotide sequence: TGCGCCAGCAGCCAACTAGCGGCCTCCTACAATGAGCAGTTCTTC. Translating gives CASSQLAASYNEQFF.